Presented here are 30 T cell receptor beta chains from one specimen sequenced in a study of blood T cell repertoires in COVID-19. Profiled with immunoSEQ multiplex PCR; TCRdb holds only in-frame clones, not every one. The sample carries some 320,000 clones, roughly nine tenths recorded once. What was sequenced was PBMCs or T cells enriched from blood (not recorded which). These receptors were obtained from a man aged 60 to 75 who had recovered from COVID-19.

The chain couples TRBV7-6 to TRBJ1-2; 10 bases agree with TRBD1. V trimming: 5 bases; J trimming: 2 bases; junction bases outside the gene matches: 5. Germline V lookup: CDR1 SGHVS, CDR2 FNYEAQ. The CDR3 is made up of 15 amino acids. The CDR3 protein is CASSARDRGNYGYTF. Here the CDR3 DNA reads TGTGCCAGCAGCGCCCGGGACAGGGGAAACTATGGCTACACCTTC.

The genes are TRBV4-1 and TRBJ1-5, with D perhaps matching TRBD1 (5 bases). Germline V gives CDR1 MGHRA, CDR2 YSYEKL. V was cut by 3 bases and J by 2 bases, with 14 bases left in between. The CDR3 consists of 16 residues. Written as DNA, the CDR3 is TGCGCCAGCAGCCAGGAACCAACAGGAGGCAATCAGCCCCAGCATTTT. Translating it yields CASSQEPTGGNQPQHF.

The chain recombines TRBV9 with TRBJ2-1, with 9 bases that match TRBD2. Trimming cost V 4 bases and J 7 bases; bases outside gene matches: 24. Germline V gives CDR1 SGDLS, CDR2 YYNGEE. There are 20 residues in the CDR3. The CDR3 DNA sequence: TGTGCCAGCAGCCGGGCCGGGGGTAGCGGGAGAGCCCTCAGCGCGAATGAGCAGTTCTTC. Amino acid sequence: CASSRAGGSGRALSANEQFF.

V is TRBV19 and J is TRBJ2-5, with TRBD1 matching over 11 bases. CDR3 length: 16 amino acids. After removal of 3 bases from V and 1 base from J, the junction contained 4 bases not matched to a gene. The germline V gene encodes CDR1 LNHDA and CDR2 SQIVND (reference sequence). CDR3 DNA: TGTGCCAGTAGTATGGGACAGGGGGAACTCCAAGAGACCCAGTACTTC. Translated, it gives CASSMGQGELQETQYF.

The V and J genes are TRBV29-1 and TRBJ2-7; 8 nucleotides line up with TRBD2. Trimming took 3 bases from V and 10 from J; bases not matched to a gene: 14. Looked up from germline, CDR1 is SQVTM and CDR2 is ANQGSEA. CDR3 length equals 14 residues. In nucleotides, the CDR3 is TGCAGCGTTGAGTTAGCGGGAAGTAGGGTCGGACAGTACTTC. Translation: CSVELAGSRVGQYF.

Remarks on this clone: At the DNA level, this CDR3 is encoded by other sequences in the same sample as well. The rearrangement links TRBV5-1 to TRBJ2-7, with 11 bases aligning to TRBD2. Germline assignment: CDR1 SGHRS and CDR2 YFSETQ. There are 14 residues in the CDR3. Trimming at V came to 3 bases and at J to 4 bases, leaving 3 bases not matched to a gene. CDR3 in DNA: TGCGCCAGCAGCTCTACTAGCGGGAGTTACGAGCAGTACTTC. Translating gives CASSSTSGSYEQYF.

This CDR3 is CASSVGTGGGTGELFF. The CDR3 DNA reads TGTGCCAGCAGCGTAGGCACAGGGGGCGGCACCGGGGAGCTGTTTTTT. The gene calls are TRBV9 and TRBJ2-2, with TRBD1 matching over 9 bases. The germline V gene encodes CDR1 SGDLS and CDR2 YYNGEE. J was trimmed by 4 bases and V by 0 bases; bases with no gene match: 4. This CDR3 comprises 16 residues.

V gene TRBV19 combines with J gene TRBJ2-5; maybe TRBD1 (5 bases). CDR1 LNHDA and CDR2 SQIVND come from the germline V gene (reference sequence). The V end was cut by 9 bases, the J end by 5 bases, with 19 bases between. This CDR3 region has 14 residues. DNA for the CDR3: TGTGCCAGGGTGGAGTTAGGGCAGGGTGAGACCCAGTACTTC. It is translated as CARVELGQGETQYF.

The genes are TRBV7-3 and TRBJ2-4; 11 bases line up with TRBD2. Germline V gene data show CDR1 as SGHTA and CDR2 as FQGTGA. With 1 base clipped from V and 1 base from J, the junction kept 21 bases outside the gene matches. This CDR3 is built from 23 residues. The CDR3 protein is CASSLKGASVYAASGRAKNIQYF. The CDR3 coding sequence is TGTGCCAGCAGCTTAAAAGGGGCTTCGGTATACGCGGCTAGCGGGAGGGCCAAAAACATTCAGTACTTC.

The chain combines TRBV24-1 with TRBJ2-1; 9 bases match TRBD1. The V and J ends lost 4 bases and 6 bases, in that order; junction bases with no gene match: 9. Germline V gives CDR1 KGHDR, CDR2 SFDVKD. This CDR3 spans 16 amino acids. The CDR3, as DNA: TGTGCCACCAGTGACCGTGGGAGACAGGGGGTCAATGAGCAGTTCTTC. It translates to CATSDRGRQGVNEQFF.

This clone was observed once. This rearrangement joins TRBV4-2 to TRBJ1-4; possible D gene TRBD1, 5 bases. The ends were cut back, 1 base at V and 0 bases at J, with 6 bases in the middle. The CDR3 runs 15 residues. Germline CDR1 is LGHNA and CDR2 is YNFKEQ. The CDR3 loop is CASSQVGATNEKLFF. The DNA of the CDR3 is TGTGCCAGCAGCCAAGTAGGGGCAACTAATGAAAAACTGTTTTTT.

J is TRBJ2-3 and V is TRBV23-1; 10 nucleotides agree with TRBD1. TRBV23-1 is an ORF, with its function uncertain. This CDR3 has 18 amino acids. The V and J ends lost 1 base and 0 bases, in that order; junction bases with no gene match: 7. The CDR3 DNA reads TGCGCCAGCAGTCAATTAGGACAGGGGGAATCTAGCACAGATACGCAGTATTTT. Translating it yields CASSQLGQGESSTDTQYF.

The CDR3 reads CASSQNNRGHNYGYTF. As DNA, the CDR3 is TGTGCCAGCAGCCAAAACAACAGGGGACATAACTATGGCTACACCTTC. The gene calls are TRBV14 and TRBJ1-2, with TRBD1 matching over 7 bases. In germline, CDR1 is SGHDN, CDR2 FVKESK. The CDR3 consists of 16 residues. The J segment lost 1 base and the V segment lost 2 bases, leaving 7 bases of the junction unmatched. The complete variable domain, with remaining parts taken from reference TRBV14 and TRBJ1-2, reads EAGVTQFPSHSVIEKGQTVTLRCDPISGHDNLYWYRRVMGKEIKFLLHFVKESKQDESGMPNNRFLAERTGGTYSTLKVQPAELEDSGVYFCASSQNNRGHNYGYTFGSGTRLTVV.

V and J are TRBV3-1 (or the pseudogene TRBV3-2) and TRBJ2-5, with a weak D call TRBD1 (6 bases). From germline, CDR1 is LGHDT and CDR2 YNNKEL (reference sequence). The V end was cut by 2 bases, the J end by 4 bases, with 14 bases between. This CDR3 is built from 15 residues. CDR3 amino acids: CASSQLLTGRETQYF. CDR3 DNA sequence: TGTGCCAGCAGCCAACTATTAACAGGGAGAGAGACCCAGTACTTC.

As concerns this clone: Other DNA sequences from this sample encode an identical CDR3 as well. The chain couples TRBV5-6 to TRBJ1-5, with TRBD1 matching over 7 bases. The CDR3 consists of 16 residues. CDR1 and CDR2 from the germline V gene are SGHDT and YYEEEE. The trim removed 0 bases at V and 2 bases at J, leaving 5 bases unmatched. DNA for the CDR3: TGTGCCAGCAGCTTGGGGGCAGGGGGTGGCAATCAGCCCCAGCATTTT. Protein: CASSLGAGGGNQPQHF.

The chain combines TRBV11-2 with TRBJ2-7, with 7 positions matching TRBD1. The CDR3 consists of 14 residues. The junction had 11 bases not matched to a gene; V was cut back by 6 bases and J by 6 bases. Germline V CDR1 and CDR2: SGHAT, FQNNGV. CDR3 protein: CASRRLQGRGEQYF. The CDR3 DNA follows: TGTGCCAGCAGAAGGCTACAGGGGAGAGGCGAGCAGTACTTC.

CDR3 protein: CASSSRTSGSWNEQFF. The CDR3 nucleotides are TGTGCCAGCAGTTCCCGGACTAGCGGGAGTTGGAATGAGCAGTTCTTC. V is TRBV28 and J is TRBJ2-1; 13 bases line up with TRBD2. V dropped 4 bases and J dropped 7; count of bases not matched to a gene: 7. This CDR3 contains 16 residues. CDR1 is MDHEN and CDR2 is SYDVKM in the germline V gene. Full variable domain (missing parts from reference TRBV28 and TRBJ2-1): DVKVTQSSRYLVKRTGEKVFLECVQDMDHENMFWYRQDPGLGLRLIYFSYDVKMKEKGDIPEGYSVSREKKERFSLILESASTNQTSMYLCASSSRTSGSWNEQFFGPGTRLTVL.

The J gene is TRBJ2-3, the V gene TRBV10-2, with TRBD2 matching 8 bases. The CDR3 covers 16 residues. Germline values: CDR1 WSHSY, CDR2 SAAADI. Trimming cost V 4 bases and J 1 base; bases outside gene matches: 7. CDR3 bases: TGCGCCAGCAGTGTCAGCGGGAGTGTTGGCACAGATACGCAGTATTTT. Protein: CASSVSGSVGTDTQYF.

Comment on this clone: Other nucleotide sequences from this sample produce the same CDR3. The chain is built from TRBV5-1 and TRBJ2-7; the match to TRBD1 covers 8 bases. The germline CDR1 and CDR2 sequences are SGHRS and YFSETQ. The V gene end was trimmed by 4 bases and the J gene end by 2 bases; junction bases not matched to a gene: 5. The CDR3 extends over 14 amino acids. Written as DNA, the CDR3 is TGCGCCAGCAGCAGTACAGGGGGTACCTACGAGCAGTACTTC. Its translation is CASSSTGGTYEQYF.

The chain couples TRBV6-5 to TRBJ2-2; 7 positions agree with TRBD1. The V and J ends lost 2 bases and 6 bases, in that order; junction bases with no gene match: 3. CDR1 is MNHEY, CDR2 SVGAGI, per germline. This CDR3 spans 14 amino acids. The CDR3 loop reads CASSYDRVSGELFF. As DNA, the CDR3 is TGTGCCAGCAGTTACGACAGGGTGTCCGGGGAGCTGTTTTTT.

V gene TRBV7-3 combines with J gene TRBJ2-6; possible D gene TRBD2, 7 bases. Trimming removed 1 base at V and 2 bases at J, with 15 bases between. The CDR3 sequence is 18 residues long. Germline V gene lookup returns CDR1 SGHTA and CDR2 FQGTGA. CDR3 amino acids: CASSLMVAGAPGANVLTF. The CDR3 DNA is TGTGCCAGCAGCTTAATGGTGGCGGGGGCACCTGGGGCCAACGTCCTGACTTTC.

This chain connects TRBV2 to TRBJ1-5; 7 bases align to TRBD1. The V gene end was trimmed by 8 bases and the J gene end by 1 base; junction bases not matched to a gene: 8. Germline CDR1 is SNHLY and CDR2 is FYNNEI. CDR3 length: 15 residues. Here the CDR3 DNA reads TGTGCCAGCCAGAGACAGGGAGTGAGCAATCAGCCCCAGCATTTT. This encodes CASQRQGVSNQPQHF.

The V and J genes are TRBV6-5 and TRBJ1-1, with D possibly matching TRBD1 (5 bases). There are 15 residues in the CDR3. V was shortened by 0 bases and J by 1 base, with 9 bases between the two germline ends. CDR1 MNHEY and CDR2 SVGAGI come from the germline V gene. CDR3 in amino acids: CASSYSGGTNTEAFF. The CDR3 DNA reads TGTGCCAGCAGTTACTCGGGGGGGACGAACACTGAAGCTTTCTTT.

This CDR3 is CASSYSAGEGTYEQYF. The CDR3 bases are TGTGCCAGCAGTTACTCAGCGGGTGAGGGTACCTACGAGCAGTACTTC. The chain links TRBV6-5 to TRBJ2-7; perhaps TRBD2 as D (6 bases). This CDR3 spans 16 amino acids. V lost 0 bases and J 2 bases, leaving 14 bases between the germline ends. The germline gives CDR1 MNHEY, CDR2 SVGAGI.

The chain combines TRBV6-6 with TRBJ1-2; tentatively, D is TRBD1 (6 bases). This CDR3 contains 12 residues. The germline V and J ends were trimmed by 6 bases and 6 bases, with 11 bases remaining between them. Germline values: CDR1 MNHNY, CDR2 SVGAGI (reference sequence). CDR3 nucleotide sequence: TGTGCCAGCAGCCCAGGGGCACATGGCTACACCTTC. This sequence encodes CASSPGAHGYTF.

The chain employs TRBV6-5 and TRBJ1-6; D is possibly TRBD1 (5 bases). Trimming stripped 11 bases from V and 10 bases from J, with 15 bases between. Germline values: CDR1 MNHEY, CDR2 SVGAGI. This CDR3 spans 12 amino acids. The CDR3 DNA sequence: TGTGCCGTGCAGGGATCAGGATCACCCCTCCACTTT. This translates into CAVQGSGSPLHF.

The rearrangement joins TRBV28 to TRBJ1-1; D not certain. Germline loops: CDR1 MDHEN, CDR2 SYDVKM. This CDR3 is 13 amino acids long. V lost 7 bases, J lost 1 base, and 10 bases lay in between. This CDR3 reads CASKLRANTEAFF. Written as DNA, the CDR3 is TGTGCCAGCAAGTTGCGGGCGAACACTGAAGCTTTCTTT.

V and J are TRBV28 and TRBJ1-3, with D unresolved. The V end was cut by 7 bases, the J end by 0 bases, with 13 bases between. The CDR3 totals 15 residues. Germline values: CDR1 MDHEN, CDR2 SYDVKM. CDR3 DNA sequence: TGTGCCAGCACAGCGGCCAGCCGCTCTGGAAACACCATATATTTT. Translation gives CASTAASRSGNTIYF.

This clone was detected a few times. The chain links TRBV9 to TRBJ2-3; possibly TRBD2 for D (5 bases). This CDR3 region has 14 residues. V was trimmed by 0 bases and J by 3 bases, leaving 8 bases between them. Germline V gene sequence: CDR1 SGDLS, CDR2 YYNGEE. CDR3 residues: CASSVGQRTDTQYF. In DNA, the CDR3 is TGTGCCAGCAGCGTAGGTCAGCGGACAGATACGCAGTATTTT.

The chain has TRBV9 and TRBJ2-2, with D possibly matching TRBD2 (5 bases). The CDR3 spans 15 residues. CDR1 is SGDLS and CDR2 is YYNGEE in the germline V gene. The ends were cut back, 3 bases at V and 1 base at J, with 10 bases in the middle. The CDR3 nucleotides read TGTGCCAGCAGCGGTACCGGGGTGAACACCGGGGAGCTGTTTTTT. This codes for CASSGTGVNTGELFF.